The clone carrying this TCR beta chain has at least ten counts. No antigen is known for it. Diagnosis was based on clinical symptoms, serum thyroxine, TRAb, thyroid ultrasound and orbital computed tomography. RNA transcripts provided the template for amplifying TCR beta CDR3 regions. A first-round RT-PCR used HTBI primers, followed by a second-round multiplex PCR. A single record per CDR3 protein comes from TCRdb applying MiXCR to the multiplex PCR reads. Of 360,000 or so distinct CDR3 sequences in the sample, approximately 20% are singletons; the top ten hold about 1.4%. This sample is drawn from a study of Graves' ophthalmopathy and Graves' hyperthyroidism. Background on the study: Untreated patients at initial diagnosis provided peripheral blood. General observations from the study: Blood also harbored most expanded thyroid clonotypes above 0.001 frequency. From stable hyperthyroidism, ophthalmopathy was separated by a 13-signature model with 85% to 90% sensitivity and approximately 84% specificity.

Sequencing input: peripheral blood. The origin of this receptor is a woman under 30 with Graves' ophthalmopathy.

The CDR3: CAISESAPVYEQYF. The DNA for the CDR3 is TGTGCCATCAGTGAGTCAGCCCCCGTCTACGAGCAGTACTTC. The chain is built from TRBV10-3 and TRBJ2-7, with D hard to call. The V end was cut by 0 bases, the J end by 3 bases, with 9 bases between. Germline V lookup: CDR1 ENHRY, CDR2 SYGVKD. The CDR3 runs to 14 residues.